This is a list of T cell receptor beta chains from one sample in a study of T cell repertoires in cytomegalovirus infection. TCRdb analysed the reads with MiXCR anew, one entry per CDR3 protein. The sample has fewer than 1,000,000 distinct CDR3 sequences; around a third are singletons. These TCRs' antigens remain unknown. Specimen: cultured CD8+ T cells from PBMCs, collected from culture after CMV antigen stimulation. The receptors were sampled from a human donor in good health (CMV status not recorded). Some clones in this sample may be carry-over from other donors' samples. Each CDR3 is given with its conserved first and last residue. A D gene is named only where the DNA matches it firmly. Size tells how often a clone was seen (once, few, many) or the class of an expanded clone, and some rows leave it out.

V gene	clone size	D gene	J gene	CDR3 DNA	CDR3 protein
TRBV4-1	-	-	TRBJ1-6	TGCGCCAGCAGCCAGGGGCCGAGCTCCTATAATTCACCCCTCCACTTT	CASSQGPSSYNSPLHF
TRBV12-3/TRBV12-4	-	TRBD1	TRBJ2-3	TGTGCCAGCAGCTTAGGCAGGGGGATTCCGCAGTATTTT	CASSLGRGIPQYF
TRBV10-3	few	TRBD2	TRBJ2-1	TGTGCCATCAGTGTCCTACTAGCGGGGGGGAGCTCCTACAATGAGCAGTTCTTC	CAISVLLAGGSSYNEQFF
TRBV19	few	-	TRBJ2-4	TGTGCCAGTAGTATAGGAATAGGGCGAGGCAAAAACATTCAGTACTTC	CASSIGIGRGKNIQYF
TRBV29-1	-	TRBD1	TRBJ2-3	TGCAGCGTTGAGAGGACAGGGGAGGGTACGCAGTATTTT	CSVERTGEGTQYF
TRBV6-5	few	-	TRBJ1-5	TGTGCCAGCAGGCAAACGGGGGTTAGCAATCAGCCCCAGCATTTT	CASRQTGVSNQPQHF
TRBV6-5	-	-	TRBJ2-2	TGTGCCAGCAGTTATGTCATGGACACCGGGGAGCTGTTTTTT	CASSYVMDTGELFF
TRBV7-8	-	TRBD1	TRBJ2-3	TGTGCCAGCAGCTGGGGACAGGCCCCTTACACAGATACGCAGTATTTT	CASSWGQAPYTDTQYF
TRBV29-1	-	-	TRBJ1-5	TGCAGCGTTGAAGAGGACGGGAACGGCAATCAGCCCCAGCATTTT	CSVEEDGNGNQPQHF
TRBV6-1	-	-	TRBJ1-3	TGTGCCAGCAGTGAACTCGAAGGTACCTCTGGAAACACCATATATTTT	CASSELEGTSGNTIYF
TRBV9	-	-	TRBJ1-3	TGTGCCAGCAGCGGGCGAGGGCCCCTCAGCTCTGGAAACACCATATATTTT	CASSGRGPLSSGNTIYF
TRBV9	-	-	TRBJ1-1	TGTGCCAGCAGCGTAGCGAAGGGATTGAACACTGAAGCTTTCTTT	CASSVAKGLNTEAFF
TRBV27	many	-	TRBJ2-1	TGTGCCAGCAGCTTATCGGGTGAGCAGTTCTTC	CASSLSGEQFF
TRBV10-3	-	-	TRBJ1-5	TGTGCCATCAGTGAGGCCCATTTTGAGGGGCTAGGGCCCCAGCATTTT	CAISEAHFEGLGPQHF
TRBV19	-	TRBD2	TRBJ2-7	TGTGCCAGTAACGAAGATGCGGGGGGCCGATTCTACGAGCAGTACTTC	CASNEDAGGRFYEQYF
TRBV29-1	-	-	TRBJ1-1	TGCAGCGTTGAAGGAGCTGGCAGCCCTGAAGCTTTCTTT	CSVEGAGSPEAFF
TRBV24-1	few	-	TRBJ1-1	TGTGCCACCAGTGGCCTGGGGGGAAGCTCCACTGAAGCTTTCTTT	CATSGLGGSSTEAFF
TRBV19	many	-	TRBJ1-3	TGTGCCAGTAGCAGGAAGAAGAACTCTGGAAACACCATATATTTT	CASSRKKNSGNTIYF
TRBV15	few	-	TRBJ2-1	TGTGCCACCAGCAGAGAAAAGGGGCGCGGTAATGAGCAGTTCTTC	CATSREKGRGNEQFF
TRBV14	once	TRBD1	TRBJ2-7	TGTGCCAGCAGCCACGGACAGGGTGCTTCCTACGAGCAGTACTTC	CASSHGQGASYEQYF
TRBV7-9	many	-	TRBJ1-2	TGTGCCAGCAGCTTAGGAGGGGGTGATGGCTACACCTTC	CASSLGGGDGYTF
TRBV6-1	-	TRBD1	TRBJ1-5	TGTGCCAGCAGTGAATTACGAGGCAGGGGGCGCGGGGGGGTCAATCAGCCCCAGCATTTT	CASSELRGRGRGGVNQPQHF
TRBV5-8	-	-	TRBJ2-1	TGTGCCAGCAGATCCCCGGCGGGTGGTAATGAGCAGTTCTTC	CASRSPAGGNEQFF
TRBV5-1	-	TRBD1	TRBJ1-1	TGCGCCAGCAGCTTGGTGACAGGGGGCTTACCTGAAGCTTTCTTT	CASSLVTGGLPEAFF
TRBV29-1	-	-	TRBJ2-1	TGCAGCGTTGACCCAGGGGCCAACAATGAGCAGTTCTTC	CSVDPGANNEQFF
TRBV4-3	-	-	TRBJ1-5	TGCGCCAGCAGCCATGAGGTGGGCCCTCAGCCCCAGCATTTT	CASSHEVGPQPQHF
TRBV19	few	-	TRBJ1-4	TGTGCCAGTACCACCCGGGGCTTTAATGAAAAACTGTTTTTT	CASTTRGFNEKLFF
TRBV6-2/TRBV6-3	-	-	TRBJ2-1	TGTGCCAGAATCCACCGGGCGGTCCGCGATGAGCAGTTCTTC	CARIHRAVRDEQFF
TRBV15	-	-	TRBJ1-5	TGTGCCACCAGCATTCTACAGAGCAATCAGCCCCAGCATTTT	CATSILQSNQPQHF
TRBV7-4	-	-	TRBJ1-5	TGTGCCAGCAGCTTAAATTGGGATAGCAATCAGCCCCAGCATTTT	CASSLNWDSNQPQHF
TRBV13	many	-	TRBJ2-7	TGTGCCAGCAGCCTAGCAGGGGTCCAGGCGCAGTACTTC	CASSLAGVQAQYF
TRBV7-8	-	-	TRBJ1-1	TGTGCCAGCAGCTTAACAATGGACAATATGAACACTGAAGCTTTCTTT	CASSLTMDNMNTEAFF
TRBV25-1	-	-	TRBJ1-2	TGTGCCAGCAGTCAGGGTTGGTATGGCTACACCTTC	CASSQGWYGYTF
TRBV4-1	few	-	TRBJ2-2	TGCGCCAGCAGCCAAACTAGTTACAGCGGGGAGCTGTTTTTT	CASSQTSYSGELFF
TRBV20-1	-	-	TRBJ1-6	TGCAGTGCTAGAGATTCAAGGCAGAGGAGCTCCTATAATTCACCCCTCCACTTT	CSARDSRQRSSYNSPLHF
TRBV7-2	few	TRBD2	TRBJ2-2	TGTGCCAGCAGCTTAGAACTAGCGGGGGGGCCGATCACCGGGGAGCTGTTTTTT	CASSLELAGGPITGELFF
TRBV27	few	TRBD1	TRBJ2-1	TGTGCCAGCAGGCCCAGGGGGCATGGCTACAATGAGCAGTTCTTC	CASRPRGHGYNEQFF
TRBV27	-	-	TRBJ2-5	TGTGCCAGCAGTCTCAACATTCAGAGAGAGACCCAGTACTTC	CASSLNIQRETQYF
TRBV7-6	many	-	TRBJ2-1	TGTGCCAGCAGCTTAGACCCGACCCTCCCCATCAATGAGCAGTTCTTC	CASSLDPTLPINEQFF
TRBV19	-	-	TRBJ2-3	TGTGCCAGTAGTATATCCGGAGATACGCAGTATTTT	CASSISGDTQYF
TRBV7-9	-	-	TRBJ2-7	TGTGCCAGCAGCCTGCCCGGGGAGGCCGAGCAGTACTTC	CASSLPGEAEQYF
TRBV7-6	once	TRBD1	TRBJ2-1	TGTGCCAGCAGCTTAGGGGTCGGACAGGGAAACTACAATGAGCAGTTCTTC	CASSLGVGQGNYNEQFF
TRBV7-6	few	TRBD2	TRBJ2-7	TGTGCCAGCAGCTTAGTAGCGGGGGCGGGTTACGAGCAGTACTTC	CASSLVAGAGYEQYF
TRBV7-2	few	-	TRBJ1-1	TGTGCCAGCAGCTTTTATGCACAGCCGAACACTGAAGCTTTCTTT	CASSFYAQPNTEAFF